A selection of T cell receptor beta chains follows, all from one sample in a study of blood T cells in healthy people across ages. Using its own MiXCR run on the 5' RACE reads, TCRdb lists one record per CDR3 protein. Among roughly 930,000 distinct CDR3 sequences listed, about 44% were seen once. The material sequenced was blood. These receptors were taken from a man under 40 in good health. CDR3s leave out the opening cysteine and the closing phenylalanine or tryptophan. A D gene is named only where the DNA matches it firmly.

CDR3: ASSLRPDQTNTEAF
V: TRBV7-2
J: TRBJ1-1
D: .

CDR3: ASSSGLSEQY
V: TRBV27
J: TRBJ2-7
D: .

CDR3: AGLAVMTDTQY
V: TRBV6-5
J: TRBJ2-3
D: TRBD2

CDR3: ASSLVQTGFSGANVLT
V: TRBV7-9
J: TRBJ2-6
D: .

CDR3: SARTGQEGYT
V: TRBV20-1
J: TRBJ1-2
D: .

CDR3: ASSPVWNEQF
V: TRBV28
J: TRBJ2-1
D: .

CDR3: SAREDINYGYT
V: TRBV20-1
J: TRBJ1-2
D: .

CDR3: ASRPGTSVPYEQY
V: TRBV12-3/TRBV12-4
J: TRBJ2-7
D: TRBD2

CDR3: ASSYSAYREETQY
V: TRBV6-5
J: .
D: .

CDR3: ASSLEPGILFEQY
V: TRBV5-1
J: .
D: .

CDR3: ASSYATGGFMNTEAF
V: TRBV6-2/TRBV6-3
J: TRBJ1-1
D: TRBD1

CDR3: GVPDYSNQPQH
V: TRBV20-1
J: TRBJ1-5
D: .

CDR3: SAREGGSSYEQY
V: TRBV20-1
J: TRBJ2-7
D: TRBD1

CDR3: ASSLRQGSWETQY
V: TRBV5-6
J: TRBJ2-5
D: TRBD1

CDR3: ASSEGGYSTGVSTQY
V: TRBV2
J: TRBJ2-3
D: .

CDR3: ASSNLAGGPGELF
V: TRBV6-2/TRBV6-3
J: TRBJ2-2
D: TRBD2

CDR3: ASSSPGQNRYEQY
V: TRBV28
J: TRBJ2-7
D: TRBD1